These T cell receptor beta chains were read from a single sample in a study of blood T cell repertoires in COVID-19. Clones were sequenced by immunoSEQ multiplex PCR, and TCRdb holds only the in-frame ones, with some missing. The sample records 90,000 to 150,000 clones, roughly nine tenths being singletons. Sequencing used peripheral blood. The receptors come from a man aged 70 or older who had recovered from COVID-19. Both conserved end residues are part of each CDR3. Only some rows state a clone size, as once, few, many or a class for expanded clones.

CDR3 protein: CASALPGQGDDSNQPQHF
clone size: .
V gene: TRBV4-2
J gene: TRBJ1-5

CDR3 protein: CASSQVRDGYTF
clone size: .
V gene: TRBV3-1/TRBV3-2
J gene: TRBJ1-2

CDR3 protein: CAISERGGEYQETQYF
clone size: .
V gene: TRBV10-3
J gene: TRBJ2-5

CDR3 protein: CASSLGADTEAFF
clone size: few
V gene: TRBV5-1
J gene: TRBJ1-1

CDR3 protein: CASSPRSGQGSAPTDTQYF
clone size: .
V gene: TRBV18
J gene: TRBJ2-3

CDR3 protein: CASSLDPGESGGYTF
clone size: once
V gene: TRBV5-5
J gene: TRBJ1-2

CDR3 protein: CASSLEPGAQGYTF
clone size: .
V gene: TRBV5-8
J gene: TRBJ1-2

CDR3 protein: CASSPSGVAGEVTGELFF
clone size: few
V gene: TRBV7-3
J gene: TRBJ2-2

CDR3 protein: CASSVGADNTEAFF
clone size: .
V gene: TRBV9
J gene: TRBJ1-1

CDR3 protein: CASSYRQGIPGELFF
clone size: .
V gene: TRBV6-5
J gene: TRBJ2-2

CDR3 protein: CASSLVGGGTVARRGTEAFF
clone size: .
V gene: TRBV5-1
J gene: TRBJ1-1

CDR3 protein: CASSLFTPRRGPDTQYF
clone size: .
V gene: TRBV28
J gene: TRBJ2-3

CDR3 protein: CASSYLTGGSTEAFF
clone size: .
V gene: TRBV6-2/TRBV6-3
J gene: TRBJ1-1

CDR3 protein: CASSLDTANEKLFF
clone size: .
V gene: TRBV5-1
J gene: TRBJ1-4

CDR3 protein: CASSLVGQTYGYTF
clone size: .
V gene: TRBV5-4
J gene: TRBJ1-2

CDR3 protein: CASGQNTQYF
clone size: .
V gene: TRBV19
J gene: TRBJ2-3

CDR3 protein: CASSPRQGYGYTF
clone size: .
V gene: TRBV5-1
J gene: TRBJ1-2

CDR3 protein: CASSQVAAGVPTGELFF
clone size: .
V gene: TRBV4-1
J gene: TRBJ2-2

CDR3 protein: CASSLGTVGEQYF
clone size: .
V gene: TRBV11-2
J gene: TRBJ2-7

CDR3 protein: CASRGQGSQPQHF
clone size: few
V gene: TRBV2
J gene: TRBJ1-5

CDR3 protein: CASSKTGAEAFF
clone size: .
V gene: TRBV21-1
J gene: TRBJ1-1

CDR3 protein: CASGLSGEDTQYF
clone size: .
V gene: TRBV12-5
J gene: TRBJ2-3

CDR3 protein: CASSLSGGTEAFF
clone size: few
V gene: TRBV5-6
J gene: TRBJ1-1

CDR3 protein: CASSVRLPRGQHF
clone size: .
V gene: TRBV12-3/TRBV12-4
J gene: TRBJ1-5

CDR3 protein: CASSHTLGTVNQPQHF
clone size: .
V gene: TRBV5-5
J gene: TRBJ1-5

CDR3 protein: CASSLSPGRGEQYF
clone size: .
V gene: TRBV5-1
J gene: TRBJ2-7

CDR3 protein: CASSPVAPGTGKPYEQYF
clone size: .
V gene: TRBV28
J gene: TRBJ2-7

CDR3 protein: CASSSTGTGFNEQFF
clone size: .
V gene: TRBV5-8
J gene: TRBJ2-1

CDR3 protein: CASSPSIGQKLTGELFF
clone size: .
V gene: TRBV18
J gene: TRBJ2-2

CDR3 protein: CASGRRSSYEQYF
clone size: .
V gene: TRBV12-3/TRBV12-4
J gene: TRBJ2-7

CDR3 protein: CSASRIAGGSYEQYF
clone size: .
V gene: TRBV20-1
J gene: TRBJ2-7

CDR3 protein: CASSPGTSSDTQYF
clone size: many
V gene: TRBV10-2
J gene: TRBJ2-3

CDR3 protein: CASSQANYGYTF
clone size: .
V gene: TRBV28
J gene: TRBJ1-2

CDR3 protein: CASSRAFTSGIPYEQYF
clone size: .
V gene: TRBV3-1/TRBV3-2
J gene: TRBJ2-7

CDR3 protein: CASSSGTRKGYTF
clone size: .
V gene: TRBV27
J gene: TRBJ1-2

CDR3 protein: CAISDLQQGRNEQYF
clone size: .
V gene: TRBV10-3
J gene: TRBJ2-7

CDR3 protein: CASSSLYGYTF
clone size: .
V gene: TRBV7-2
J gene: TRBJ1-2

CDR3 protein: CASSEAEPGLAGVDTQYF
clone size: .
V gene: TRBV2
J gene: TRBJ2-3

CDR3 protein: CASSISGRSDTQYF
clone size: once
V gene: TRBV19
J gene: TRBJ2-3

CDR3 protein: CASRRPGTGNSPLHF
clone size: .
V gene: TRBV19
J gene: TRBJ1-6

CDR3 protein: CASGEEAGNTEAFF
clone size: .
V gene: TRBV25-1
J gene: TRBJ1-1

CDR3 protein: CASSQDLTSGRDTQYF
clone size: .
V gene: TRBV4-3
J gene: TRBJ2-3

CDR3 protein: CASTNQRGPLYGYTF
clone size: .
V gene: TRBV7-9
J gene: TRBJ1-2

CDR3 protein: CASSLASQETQYF
clone size: .
V gene: TRBV5-6
J gene: TRBJ2-5

CDR3 protein: CASSPYSGTADYNEQFF
clone size: .
V gene: TRBV9
J gene: TRBJ2-1

CDR3 protein: CASSQFGLAGREETQYF
clone size: .
V gene: TRBV28
J gene: TRBJ2-5

CDR3 protein: CASSLLAGPRDEQFF
clone size: .
V gene: TRBV7-3
J gene: TRBJ2-1

CDR3 protein: CASSLRGRNEQFF
clone size: once
V gene: TRBV19
J gene: TRBJ2-1

CDR3 protein: CASSQNRYTEAFF
clone size: .
V gene: TRBV27
J gene: TRBJ1-1

CDR3 protein: CASSLAGTQETQYF
clone size: once
V gene: TRBV5-1
J gene: TRBJ2-5

CDR3 protein: CASSSSVQRELSYNEQFF
clone size: once
V gene: TRBV11-2
J gene: TRBJ2-1

CDR3 protein: CASSISRDRGTGELFF
clone size: .
V gene: TRBV19
J gene: TRBJ2-2

CDR3 protein: CASSQTTSGANVLTF
clone size: .
V gene: TRBV3-1/TRBV3-2
J gene: TRBJ2-6

CDR3 protein: CATKQGAGETQYF
clone size: once
V gene: TRBV5-4
J gene: TRBJ2-5